Described below is a single TCR beta chain sequence and its context. Antigen specificity is unknown. The data stem from a study of T cell responses to AZD1222 COVID-19 vaccine. Broader study findings: A mostly white British donor set with more females was recruited, and clonal diversity was possibly underestimated.

Profiling relied on immunoSEQ multiplex PCR, and the TCRdb table lists in-frame clones only, not all of them. Of over 85,000 clones in the sample, 92% are singletons; the top ten hold roughly 2.5%. The V gene's germline CDR1 is MNHEY and CDR2 SMNVEV (reference sequence). The CDR3 runs to 15 residues. V gave up 4 bases and J gave up 10 bases; unmatched junction bases: 8. Second-dose groups at about 4 or about 12 weeks were pooled. The chain couples TRBV27 to TRBJ1-6; 9 bases map to TRBD1. The receptor comes from an adult who received the AZD1222 COVID-19 vaccine. This specimen consisted of peripheral blood, obtained 28 days after the second AZD1222 dose. CDR3 sequence (DNA): TGTGCCAGCAGTTGGGAGGGGGACAGGGCCTCACCCCTCCACTTT. Protein sequence: CASSWEGDRASPLHF.